One sample yielded the 30 T cell receptor beta chains listed below, sequenced in a study of T-cell reconstitution after alpha-beta-depleted transplantation in children. During its preparation, the TCRbeta library received unique molecular identifiers. TCRdb processed the PCR reads anew with MiXCR; each CDR3 protein has one entry. Of some 550,000 distinct CDR3 sequences in the sample, approximately 20% were seen once. This specimen consisted of PBMCs from the stem cell graft donor, obtained from the stem cell graft. The origin of the receptors is a human donor who donated a stem cell graft to a child with acute lymphoblastic leukemia.

This clonotype has only a few counts. This sequence joins TRBV12-3 or TRBV12-4 and TRBJ1-2; D gene ambiguous. Trimming removed 0 bases from V and 6 bases from J, with 17 bases in between. This CDR3 has 16 residues. The CDR3 loop reads CASSLALGRMSDGYTF. As DNA, the CDR3 is TGTGCCAGCAGTTTAGCGCTTGGGAGAATGAGTGATGGCTACACCTTC.

The V and J genes are TRBV9 and TRBJ2-7, with D unresolved. The V gene's germline CDR1 is SGDLS and CDR2 YYNGEE. This CDR3 spans 15 amino acids. Between the trimmed V and J ends, which lost 0 bases and 2 bases, there was a span of 12 bases. The CDR3: CASSVDGGTTYEQYF. DNA of the CDR3: TGTGCCAGCAGCGTAGATGGCGGAACTACCTACGAGCAGTACTTC.

This clonotype was detected a few times. The V gene is TRBV6-5, the J gene TRBJ2-1; 11 positions agree with TRBD2. Germline trimming cut 2 bases from V and 6 bases from J; bases unmatched to any gene: 6. The CDR3 runs to 16 residues. Looked up from germline, CDR1 is MNHEY and CDR2 is SVGAGI. CDR3 protein: CASSYLTSGSRNEQFF. CDR3 DNA: TGTGCCAGCAGTTACCTCACTAGCGGGAGTCGCAATGAGCAGTTCTTC.

In this sample, this clonotype turned up a few times. The V and J genes are TRBV6-6 and TRBJ1-3; D call uncertain. The CDR3 is 13 residues long. Germline V lookup: CDR1 MNHNY, CDR2 SVGAGI (reference sequence). Trimming removed 2 bases from V and 3 bases from J, with 5 bases in between. For the CDR3, the DNA is TGTGCCAGCAGTTACAGGGATGGAAACACCATATATTTT. Encoded protein: CASSYRDGNTIYF.

Only a few counts were recorded for this clonotype. This chain uses TRBV5-1 with TRBJ2-1; D may be TRBD2 (6 bases). CDR1 and CDR2 from the germline V gene are SGHRS and YFSETQ. V dropped 0 bases and J dropped 0 bases, with 10 bases sitting between them. This CDR3 spans 16 amino acids. CDR3 sequence: CASSLVVTSSYNEQFF. As DNA, the CDR3 is TGCGCCAGCAGCTTGGTCGTGACTAGCTCCTACAATGAGCAGTTCTTC.

The V gene is TRBV20-1, the J gene TRBJ1-5, with TRBD1 identical over 9 bases. Germline V gene sequence: CDR1 DFQATT, CDR2 SNEGSKA (reference sequence). V gave up 5 bases and J gave up 3 bases; unmatched junction bases: 11. The CDR3 loop spans 16 amino acids. The CDR3 DNA is TGCAGTGCTGCCAAGCGGGACAGGGTACTCAATCAGCCCCAGCATTTT. Translated: CSAAKRDRVLNQPQHF.

The table lists this clonotype with a few counts. The chain couples TRBV20-1 to TRBJ2-1; tentative D call: TRBD2 (5 bases). V was shortened by 1 base and J by 9 bases, with 19 bases between the two germline ends. Germline CDR1 is DFQATT and CDR2 is SNEGSKA (reference sequence). CDR3 length equals 15 residues. The CDR3 region is CSARGVPVEAFEQFF. The CDR3 nucleotides read TGCAGTGCTAGAGGGGTTCCCGTGGAGGCTTTTGAGCAGTTCTTC.

DNA of the CDR3: TGTGCCAGCAGCTCTGGATGGGCTAGCAATCAGCCCCAGCATTTT. This translates into CASSSGWASNQPQHF. The chain is built from TRBV6-1 and TRBJ1-5; D is unclear. V lost 6 bases to trimming and J lost 0 bases, with 12 bases between them. The CDR3 loop spans 15 amino acids. Per germline, CDR1 MNHNS and CDR2 SASEGT.

CDR3 DNA sequence: TGTGCCTGGAGTGGCGGCAGTTCCTCCTACGAGCAGTACTTC. Residues: CAWSGGSSSYEQYF. V is TRBV30 and J is TRBJ2-7; no definite D call. Germline loops: CDR1 GTSNPN, CDR2 SVGIG (reference sequence). The CDR3 contains 14 residues. With 1 base removed from V and 0 bases from J, the gap between germline ends came to 10 bases.

The chain employs TRBV20-1 and TRBJ2-3, with TRBD2 as a possible D gene (5 bases). Germline CDR1 reads DFQATT; CDR2 reads SNEGSKA (reference sequence). CDR3 length: 13 residues. V lost 1 base and J 2 bases, leaving 7 bases between the germline ends. The CDR3 nucleotides are TGCAGTGCTAGAGGGACTTACACAGATACGCAGTATTTT. This codes for CSARGTYTDTQYF.

The chain carries TRBV6-1 and TRBJ2-7; 7 bases agree with TRBD2. The CDR3 runs to 15 residues. Germline values: CDR1 MNHNS, CDR2 SASEGT. The V and J ends lost 6 bases and 1 base, in that order; junction bases with no gene match: 9. The CDR3 here is CASSMPSGASYEQYF. DNA for the CDR3: TGTGCCAGCAGCATGCCTAGCGGAGCTTCCTACGAGCAGTACTTC.

This clonotype occurred a few times. The chain has TRBV12-3 or TRBV12-4 and TRBJ1-5, with TRBD1 matching over 8 bases. V gave up 5 bases and J gave up 9 bases; unmatched junction bases: 6. The CDR3 is 13 residues long. The CDR3: CASSTGGRAPQHF. CDR3 nucleotides: TGTGCCAGCAGTACAGGGGGGAGGGCGCCCCAGCATTTT.

The rearrangement joins TRBV29-1 to TRBJ2-7; D not certain. The V and J ends lost 4 bases and 4 bases respectively, with 8 bases between them. The CDR3 runs 11 residues. CDR1 and CDR2 from the germline V gene are SQVTM and ANQGSEA. The CDR3 bases are TGCAGCGTTGGGGTGGGGTACGAGCAGTACTTC. Translation gives CSVGVGYEQYF.

V gene TRBV29-1 combines with J gene TRBJ2-1; TRBD2 might be the D (6 bases). Trimming cost V 0 bases and J 5 bases, with 14 bases left between them. This CDR3 contains 15 residues. CDR1 is SQVTM, CDR2 ANQGSEA, per germline. CDR3 protein: CSVEDGTTGDNEQFF. The CDR3 DNA reads as TGCAGCGTTGAAGACGGGACGACGGGGGACAATGAGCAGTTCTTC.

The rearrangement links TRBV12-3 or TRBV12-4 to TRBJ2-3, with unresolved D. The ends were cut back, 2 bases at V and 0 bases at J, with 12 bases in the middle. The CDR3 consists of 16 residues. CDR3 DNA sequence: TGTGCCAGCAGTTTACGCGGAGCCCCTAGCACAGATACGCAGTATTTT. Translation: CASSLRGAPSTDTQYF.

The rearrangement joins TRBV5-4 to TRBJ2-5, with a tentative D call TRBD2 (6 bases). With 0 bases removed from V and 5 bases from J, the gap between germline ends came to 14 bases. The CDR3 extends over 15 amino acids. Germline V lookup: CDR1 SGHNT, CDR2 YYREEE (reference sequence). DNA for the CDR3: TGTGCCAGCAGCTTGGATTACGGACTACTCGAGACCCAGTACTTC. Its protein product is CASSLDYGLLETQYF.

The genes are TRBV5-1 and TRBJ2-7; the D is unclear. The germline V gene encodes CDR1 SGHRS and CDR2 YFSETQ. The CDR3 sequence is 13 residues long. V lost 3 bases and J 7 bases, leaving 14 bases between the germline ends. CDR3 sequence: CASSSRTVGEQYF. The CDR3, as DNA: TGCGCCAGCAGCTCTCGGACCGTGGGGGAGCAGTACTTC.

This clonotype was observed a handful of times. The V and J genes are TRBV6-1 and TRBJ2-7, with D perhaps matching TRBD1 (5 bases). Germline V gene lookup returns CDR1 MNHNS and CDR2 SASEGT. The CDR3 is 14 amino acids. Deletions cut 6 bases from V and 0 bases from J, with 12 bases between. CDR3 sequence: CASRPTVSSYEQYF. The CDR3 bases are TGTGCCAGCAGACCGACAGTAAGCTCCTACGAGCAGTACTTC.

This clonotype appeared a few times. The V gene is TRBV12-3 or TRBV12-4, the J gene TRBJ1-5, with 8 bases matching TRBD1. V was pared by 10 bases and J by 5 bases, with 7 bases of the junction left unmatched. The CDR3 is made up of 13 amino acids. CDR3 region: CANPTQGDQPQHF. CDR3 DNA sequence: TGTGCCAATCCTACACAGGGGGATCAGCCCCAGCATTTT.

This clonotype was seen a handful of times. The J gene is TRBJ2-5, the V gene TRBV15; no clear D gene. The V and J ends lost 4 bases and 0 bases respectively, with 15 bases between them. Germline loops: CDR1 LNHNV, CDR2 YYDKDF (reference sequence). CDR3 length equals 16 residues. The CDR3 DNA sequence: TGTGCCACCAGCACGGCGCCACGACGAAACCAAGAGACCCAGTACTTC. Translating it yields CATSTAPRRNQETQYF.

This chain uses TRBV7-9 with TRBJ1-1; 10 bases map to TRBD1. Germline-derived CDR1 and CDR2 are SEHNR and FQNEAQ (reference sequence). This CDR3 region has 16 residues. With 5 bases clipped from V and 0 bases from J, the junction kept 6 bases outside the gene matches. The DNA for the CDR3 is TGTGCCAGCAGCGAAGGGACAGGGGCTATGAACACTGAAGCTTTCTTT. Its translation is CASSEGTGAMNTEAFF.

This clonotype was found once. The chain couples TRBV5-1 to TRBJ2-3; D may be TRBD1 (5 bases). This CDR3 is built from 15 residues. The V gene lost 4 bases and the J gene lost 7 bases, with 19 bases spanning the gap. Germline V CDR1 and CDR2: SGHRS, YFSETQ. CDR3 DNA sequence: TGCGCCAGCAGCATAGGGGCAGCGCTGGGAAATACGCAGTATTTT. This codes for CASSIGAALGNTQYF.

This clonotype turned up a few times. The DNA for the CDR3 is TGTGCCAGCAGCTTATCACCCGGGACTTGGATGGATACGCAGTATTTT. Translation gives CASSLSPGTWMDTQYF. The chain recombines TRBV11-2 with TRBJ2-3, with D perhaps TRBD2 (6 bases). CDR3 length equals 16 residues. Trimming pared 2 bases from V and 6 bases from J, leaving 18 bases between. The germline CDR1 and CDR2 sequences are SGHAT and FQNNGV.

This clonotype was counted between two and nine times. J is TRBJ2-4 and V is TRBV5-1, with TRBD1 as a possible D gene (5 bases). From germline, CDR1 is SGHRS and CDR2 YFSETQ. V dropped 5 bases and J dropped 1 base, with 22 bases sitting between them. The CDR3 is made up of 18 amino acids. CDR3 coding DNA: TGCGCCAGCAGGGTTGGGGCAATTGAGATCTTTGCCAAAAACATTCAGTACTTC. This codes for CASRVGAIEIFAKNIQYF.

This chain connects TRBV7-2 to TRBJ2-2; D is possibly TRBD2 (7 bases). Trimming removed 4 bases from V and 4 bases from J, with 13 bases in between. Germline values: CDR1 SGHTA, CDR2 FQGNSA. This CDR3 spans 15 amino acids. Here the CDR3 DNA reads TGTGCCAGCAGCTATGGGGGGGCTGGCACCGGGGAGCTGTTTTTT. It encodes CASSYGGAGTGELFF.

CDR3 sequence: CASSPRDRGLNTEAFF. CDR3 nucleotides: TGTGCCAGCAGCCCCCGGGACAGGGGCTTGAACACTGAAGCTTTCTTT. The chain has TRBV4-2 and TRBJ1-1; 10 nucleotides match TRBD1. The CDR3 consists of 16 residues. The junction had 5 bases not matched to a gene; V was cut back by 4 bases and J by 0 bases. Germline V gene data show CDR1 as LGHNA and CDR2 as YNFKEQ.

This clonotype has a handful of counts. The V call is TRBV27, the J call TRBJ2-7; possible D gene TRBD2, 6 bases. This CDR3 comprises 14 residues. Germline V gene data show CDR1 as MNHEY and CDR2 as SMNVEV (reference sequence). V lost 2 bases and J lost 2, with 10 bases in between. CDR3 sequence reads: CASSLIGGPYEQYF. Written as DNA, the CDR3 is TGTGCCAGCAGTTTAATCGGGGGACCCTACGAGCAGTACTTC.

The chain has TRBV9 and TRBJ1-4; D is perhaps TRBD1 (6 bases). Germline assignment: CDR1 SGDLS and CDR2 YYNGEE. This CDR3 contains 17 residues. V was shortened by 3 bases and J by 2 bases, with 17 bases between the two germline ends. DNA of the CDR3: TGTGCCAGCAGCGACCCCTCAACAGGGCTCACTAATGAAAAACTGTTTTTT. Residues: CASSDPSTGLTNEKLFF.

V usage is TRBV12-3 or TRBV12-4 and J usage is TRBJ2-2; 9 bases fit TRBD2. The length of the CDR3 is 21 residues. V shed 1 base, J shed 0 bases, and the junction held 15 bases outside the gene matches. The DNA for the CDR3 is TGTGCCAGCAGTTTAGGCGCCGCCGGGCTAGCGGGATTGTCGAACACCGGGGAGCTGTTTTTT. Protein product: CASSLGAAGLAGLSNTGELFF.

This clonotype was seen a single time. V and J are TRBV24-1 and TRBJ2-1; TRBD2 matches 11 bases. Trimming cost V 3 bases and J 0 bases; bases outside gene matches: 6. Germline loops: CDR1 KGHDR, CDR2 SFDVKD. The CDR3 consists of 18 residues. CDR3 nucleotides: TGTGCCACCAGTGATCTAGGGACTAGCGGCCTCTCCTACAATGAGCAGTTCTTC. Translation gives CATSDLGTSGLSYNEQFF.